This TCR beta chain was recovered during a study of OX40 agonist ivuxolimab in advanced cancers. For the study at large: The dose-escalation group included hepatocellular carcinoma, melanoma, renal cell carcinoma and head and neck cancer.

Any history of autoimmune disease or systemic immunosuppression disqualified patients. On this clone itself: The antigen remains undetermined.

Profiling relied on immunoSEQ multiplex PCR, and the TCRdb table lists in-frame clones only, not all of them. Among roughly 46,000 clones listed, around 91% were seen once. Overall study results and limits: In the 0.1-3.0 mg/kg groups, partial responders showed among the lowest expansion. The mean number of expanded clones was higher in CD8+ T cells than in CD4+.

CDR1 is MNHEY and CDR2 is SVGAGI in the germline V gene. This CDR3 region has 11 residues. The V end was cut by 10 bases, the J end by 3 bases, with 10 bases between. The sequence derives from an adult with an advanced solid tumor such as melanoma, head and neck, liver or kidney cancer. The chain combines TRBV6-5 with TRBJ2-7; the D gene is possibly TRBD1 (5 bases). This specimen was CD4+ or CD8+ T cells sorted from blood, taken in a trial of the OX40 agonist ivuxolimab. CDR3 sequence: CATLGVYEQYF. The DNA of the CDR3 is TGTGCCACCCTAGGGGTCTACGAGCAGTACTTC.